What follows are 15 T cell receptor beta chains derived from one specimen sequenced in a study of blood T cell repertoires in COVID-19. Generated by immunoSEQ multiplex PCR, the TCRdb table keeps only in-frame clones and is missing some. Among 200,000 to 250,000 clones, 80% were seen once, and the ten largest hold less than 7%. The sequencing sample was made of peripheral blood. All receptors derive from a woman in her seventies with acute or convalescent COVID-19.

V is TRBV3-1 (or the pseudogene TRBV3-2) and J is TRBJ1-1; tentatively, D is TRBD1 (5 bases). Trimming pared 1 base from V and 1 base from J, leaving 10 bases between. CDR1 and CDR2 (germline): LGHDT, YNNKEL (reference sequence). The CDR3 totals 15 residues. In DNA form, the CDR3 reads TGTGCCAGCAGCCAAGGTTCCACAGGGAACACTGAAGCTTTCTTT. Protein product: CASSQGSTGNTEAFF.

The CDR3 DNA reads as TGTGCCAGCAGGGCAGGGAACACCGGGGAGCTGTTTTTT. Encoded protein: CASRAGNTGELFF. This chain connects TRBV6-5 to TRBJ2-2; unclear D gene. This CDR3 comprises 13 residues. The germline CDR1 and CDR2 sequences are MNHEY and SVGAGI. V lost 6 bases and J lost 1, with 6 bases in between.

This clone was picked up one time. CDR3 DNA sequence: TGTGCCAGCTCACGCCGAGACCAAGAGACCCAGTACTTC. Its protein product is CASSRRDQETQYF. The chain carries TRBV18 and TRBJ2-5; D is ambiguous. Germline V gene data show CDR1 as KGHSH and CDR2 as LQKENI. The CDR3 extends over 13 amino acids. The germline V and J ends were trimmed by 4 bases and 0 bases, with 6 bases remaining between them.

The J gene is TRBJ2-5, the V gene TRBV15, with D perhaps matching TRBD1 (6 bases). Trimming removed 0 bases from V and 4 bases from J, with 12 bases in between. Germline assignment: CDR1 LNHNV and CDR2 YYDKDF (reference sequence). The CDR3 consists of 15 residues. The CDR3 bases are TGTGCCACCAGCAGAGACTACACAGGGTCAGAGACCCAGTACTTC. Translation gives CATSRDYTGSETQYF. The full variable domain, rest sourced from reference TRBV15 and TRBJ2-5, is DAMVIQNPRYQVTQFGKPVTLSCSQTLNHNVMYWYQQKSSQAPKLLFHYYDKDFNNEADTPDNFQSRRPNTSFCFLDIRSPGLGDTAMYLCATSRDYTGSETQYFGPGTRLLVL.

Details on this clone: The germline gene is not matched at one end of the junction; a read error may be the cause. The chain links TRBV6-2 or TRBV6-3 to TRBJ2-7; D is uncertain. CDR3 size: 15 residues. Germline CDR1 and CDR2: MNHEY and SVGEGT. The CDR3 DNA is TGTGCCAGCAGTAACTCCGAGACTCCCCCCTACGAGCAGTACTTC. Encoded protein: CASSNSETPPYEQYF.

This chain connects TRBV19 to TRBJ2-2, with 11 bases that match TRBD2. The germline gives CDR1 LNHDA, CDR2 SQIVND (reference sequence). The CDR3 has 16 amino acids. V dropped 6 bases and J dropped 5; count of bases not matched to a gene: 8. CDR3 in DNA: TGTGCCAGTAGCGTCTTCGGGACTAGCGGAACCGGGGAGCTGTTTTTT. Amino acids: CASSVFGTSGTGELFF.

The rearrangement links TRBV7-8 to TRBJ2-2; possible D gene TRBD2, 5 bases. The germline V and J ends were trimmed by 4 bases and 3 bases, with 15 bases remaining between them. The CDR3 covers 16 residues. Per germline, CDR1 SGHVS and CDR2 FQNEAQ. CDR3 sequence (DNA): TGTGCCAGCAGCTCTGGACTGGATCGTTACACCGGGGAGCTGTTTTTT. Protein: CASSSGLDRYTGELFF.

V is TRBV5-1 and J is TRBJ1-4; possibly TRBD1 for D (6 bases). CDR3 length equals 14 residues. Trimming took 4 bases from V and 8 from J, leaving 15 bases between them. Germline CDR1 SGHRS, CDR2 YFSETQ. CDR3 bases: TGCGCCAGCAGCCTCGGCAGGGGATCGGAAAAACTGTTTTTT. Encoded protein: CASSLGRGSEKLFF. Full variable domain (missing parts from reference TRBV5-1 and TRBJ1-4): KAGVTQTPRYLIKTRGQQVTLSCSPISGHRSVSWYQQTPGQGLQFLFEYFSETQRNKGNFPGRFSGRQFSNSRSEMNVSTLELGDSALYLCASSLGRGSEKLFFGSGTQLSVL.

This rearrangement joins TRBV18 to TRBJ1-4; D call uncertain. Trimming pared 3 bases from V and 1 base from J, leaving 12 bases between. There are 16 residues in the CDR3. Germline CDR1 is KGHSH and CDR2 is LQKENI. The CDR3 reads CASSPGPALTNEKLFF. CDR3 nucleotides: TGTGCCAGCTCACCGGGCCCAGCTTTAACTAATGAAAAACTGTTTTTT.

The chain recombines TRBV2 with TRBJ2-7, with TRBD2 matching over 11 bases. Germline V gives CDR1 SNHLY, CDR2 FYNNEI. V gave up 7 bases and J gave up 2 bases; unmatched junction bases: 4. The CDR3 consists of 14 residues. The CDR3 DNA reads TGTGCCAGCACTTTAGCGGGAGGGGCCTACGAGCAGTACTTC. This translates into CASTLAGGAYEQYF. Filled out from reference TRBV2 and TRBJ2-7, the complete variable domain reads EPEVTQTPSHQVTQMGQEVILRCVPISNHLYFYWYRQILGQKVEFLVSFYNNEISEKSEIFDDQFSVERPDGSNFTLKIRSTKLEDSAMYFCASTLAGGAYEQYFGPGTRLTVT.

This clone showed up just a few times. V gene TRBV5-1 combines with J gene TRBJ2-2, with 10 bases matching TRBD1. Looked up from germline, CDR1 is SGHRS and CDR2 is YFSETQ. CDR3 length equals 15 residues. Germline trimming cut 4 bases from V and 4 bases from J; bases unmatched to any gene: 4. The CDR3 protein is CASSGTGDITGELFF. The CDR3 bases are TGCGCCAGCAGCGGGACAGGGGACATCACCGGGGAGCTGTTTTTT.

V usage is TRBV29-1 and J usage is TRBJ2-1; TRBD1 matches at 12 bases. The CDR3 has 17 amino acids. The germline CDR1 and CDR2 sequences are SQVTM and ANQGSEA. V gave up 2 bases and J gave up 8 bases; unmatched junction bases: 13. The CDR3 DNA reads as TGCAGCGTTGAAAGGACCGGGACAGGGGGCGTAATCTATGAGCAGTTCTTC. Amino acid sequence: CSVERTGTGGVIYEQFF.

This chain joins TRBV11-2 and TRBJ1-1; perhaps TRBD1 as D (6 bases). The germline V gene has CDR1 SGHAT and CDR2 FQNNGV. This CDR3 region has 16 residues. Trimming pared 2 bases from V and 0 bases from J, leaving 13 bases between. Here the CDR3 DNA reads TGTGCCAGCAGCTTAAATTCCCCAGGGGTGAACACTGAAGCTTTCTTT. This gives the protein CASSLNSPGVNTEAFF.

This chain connects TRBV6-5 to TRBJ1-4; 7 bases fit TRBD1. CDR1 is MNHEY and CDR2 is SVGAGI in the germline V gene. The CDR3 consists of 16 residues. The trim removed 2 bases at V and 4 bases at J, leaving 7 bases unmatched. The CDR3 sequence is CASSYTLGDSNEKLFF. The CDR3 DNA follows: TGTGCCAGCAGTTACACGCTCGGGGACAGTAATGAAAAACTGTTTTTT.

In this sample, this clone turned up a few times. The rearrangement links TRBV9 to TRBJ2-1; D possibly corresponds to TRBD1 (6 bases). CDR3 length: 15 residues. V lost 0 bases and J 8 bases, leaving 15 bases between the germline ends. Per the germline V gene, CDR1 is SGDLS and CDR2 is YYNGEE. The CDR3 sequence: CASSVVMQGSDEQFF. CDR3 nucleotides: TGTGCCAGCAGCGTAGTCATGCAGGGGAGCGATGAGCAGTTCTTC.